What follows are 31 T cell receptor beta chains derived from one specimen sequenced in a study of post-analysis software for immune sequencing data. Sequencing libraries made from TCR beta cDNA carried unique molecular identifiers. Via MiXCR, TCRdb re-called the PCR reads, giving one row per CDR3 protein. The sample records roughly 170,000 distinct CDR3 sequences, around 30% being singletons. No antigen has been identified for these receptors. Study results and limitations: Comparison of patients with controls showed roughly five TRBV segments more frequent in patients, TRBV5-6, TRBV5-1 and TRBV20-1 among them.

The sequenced material came from blood. The receptors stem from a girl between 5 and 17 years old with multiple sclerosis.

This clonotype appeared a few times. The V and J genes are TRBV12-3 or TRBV12-4 and TRBJ2-2; no definite D call. The CDR3 covers 18 residues. The V gene lost 6 bases and the J gene lost 5 bases, with 25 bases spanning the gap. CDR3 sequence (DNA): TGTGCCAGCAGATCCCAGTCCTGGCTCAGAGTCTCTACCGGGGAGCTGTTTTTT. This gives the protein CASRSQSWLRVSTGELFF.

This clonotype showed up many times. V and J are TRBV7-3 and TRBJ2-5; D remains ambiguous. This CDR3 comprises 13 residues. Germline CDR1 is SGHTA and CDR2 is FQGTGA. V was shortened by 2 bases and J by 4 bases, with 8 bases between the two germline ends. CDR3 region: CASSLGVAETQYF. As DNA, the CDR3 is TGTGCCAGCAGCTTAGGGGTCGCAGAGACCCAGTACTTC.

Comment on this clonotype: The junction and the germline gene differ at one end; a read error may be behind it. The CDR3 nucleotides are TGTGCCAGCGGTTTATCGAGCCCCGAAGAGACCCAGTACTTC. The encoded protein is CASGLSSPEETQYF. The chain recombines TRBV28 with TRBJ2-5; D is uncertain. This CDR3 is 14 amino acids long. From germline, CDR1 is MDHEN and CDR2 SYDVKM.

At least ten counts were recorded for this clonotype. V gene TRBV27 combines with J gene TRBJ2-5, with D possibly TRBD1 on 6 matching bases. Germline V gives CDR1 MNHEY, CDR2 SMNVEV (reference sequence). Trimming took off 5 bases at V and 5 bases at J, with 12 bases between the two ends. The CDR3 runs to 13 residues. CDR3 region: CASSVRGVETQYF. The CDR3 DNA reads as TGTGCCAGCAGTGTCAGGGGTGTGGAGACCCAGTACTTC.

The chain combines TRBV19 with TRBJ2-1; 7 bases are shared with TRBD2. The V gene's germline CDR1 is LNHDA and CDR2 SQIVND (reference sequence). V was pared by 4 bases and J by 5 bases, with 8 bases of the junction left unmatched. This CDR3 region has 15 residues. As DNA, the CDR3 is TGTGCCAGTAGTACCTTGTGGAGCGGGGACAATGAGCAGTTCTTC. Translated, it gives CASSTLWSGDNEQFF. Full variable domain (outside the CDR3, taken from reference TRBV19 and TRBJ2-1): DGGITQSPKYLFRKEGQNVTLSCEQNLNHDAMYWYRQDPGQGLRLIYYSQIVNDFQKGDIAEGYSVSREKKESFPLTVTSAQKNPTAFYLCASSTLWSGDNEQFFGPGTRLTVL.

A note on this clonotype: Mismatch with germline at one junction end may stem from a read error. V is TRBV27 and J is TRBJ1-1; D is unresolved. The V gene's germline CDR1 is MNHEY and CDR2 SMNVEV (reference sequence). There are 15 residues in the CDR3. The CDR3 bases are TGTGCCAGCACGCCCCGAGCCCTAATGAACACTAAAGCTTTCTTT. This encodes CASTPRALMNTKAFF.

Written as DNA, the CDR3 is TGCAGCGTTGCTGGGACGGCCAGGGCTAGCGGGGACTACAATGAGCAGTTCTTC. Its translation: CSVAGTARASGDYNEQFF. The chain uses TRBV29-1 and TRBJ2-1, with 9 nucleotides matching TRBD2. The V and J ends lost 4 bases and 3 bases, in that order; junction bases with no gene match: 16. CDR1 and CDR2 (germline): SQVTM, ANQGSEA. The CDR3 sequence is 18 residues long.

A remark on this clonotype: A much larger clone is a single base away; this may be a read error. Written as DNA, the CDR3 is TGCGCCAGCAGCTCCATCCTGACTCCGTGGTCCTACGAGCAGTTCTTC. Translated: CASSSILTPWSYEQFF. The chain employs TRBV4-1 and TRBJ2-1, with unresolved D. Trimming took 5 bases from V and 10 from J, leaving 24 bases between them. Germline CDR1 MGHRA, CDR2 YSYEKL. This CDR3 region has 16 residues.

This clonotype was observed a single time. This chain uses TRBV7-2 with TRBJ2-1; 10 bases line up with TRBD2. V was pared by 3 bases and J by 8 bases, with 13 bases of the junction left unmatched. The CDR3 is made up of 17 amino acids. CDR1 SGHTA and CDR2 FQGNSA come from the germline V gene. The CDR3 bases are TGTGCCAGCAGCTTCCTAGCGGGAGCTGACGCTGGGGATGAGCAGTTCTTC. This sequence encodes CASSFLAGADAGDEQFF.

This clonotype was recorded many times. This chain connects TRBV10-3 to TRBJ2-5; no clear D gene. The CDR3 has 13 residues. V shed 4 bases and J shed 1 base, with 7 bases lying between them. Germline CDR1 is ENHRY and CDR2 is SYGVKD. The CDR3 spells CAISVNSQETQYF. In DNA, the CDR3 is TGTGCCATCAGTGTGAACAGCCAAGAGACCCAGTACTTC.

This chain uses TRBV27 with TRBJ2-5; 9 nucleotides line up with TRBD1. The CDR3 is made up of 15 amino acids. CDR1 and CDR2 (germline): MNHEY, SMNVEV (reference sequence). The V gene end was trimmed by 0 bases and the J gene end by 11 bases; junction bases not matched to a gene: 10. DNA for the CDR3: TGTGCCAGCAGTTTATCCGATACAGGGGGCCTTGAGCAGTACTTC. Its protein product is CASSLSDTGGLEQYF.

In the case of this clonotype: A much bigger clone sits one base away, suggesting this may be a read error. The chain carries TRBV6-1 and TRBJ2-5; possible D gene TRBD2, 6 bases. The CDR3 consists of 15 residues. Germline V gene lookup returns CDR1 MNHNS and CDR2 SASEGT. Here the CDR3 reads CAGSFPTRRRETQYF. In DNA, the CDR3 is TGTGCCGGCAGCTTTCCGACTAGAAGACGGGAGACCCAGTACTTC.

In this sample, this clonotype turned up many times. This sequence joins TRBV12-3 or TRBV12-4 and TRBJ2-7; D is undetermined. Trimming pared 6 bases from V and 0 bases from J, leaving 18 bases between. The CDR3 covers 16 residues. CDR3 sequence reads: CASSGLSQLSSYEQYF. The CDR3 bases are TGTGCCAGCAGCGGGCTTTCGCAGTTGAGCTCCTACGAGCAGTACTTC.

Ten or more counts support this clonotype. The chain recombines TRBV14 with TRBJ2-7; D not certain. The germline gives CDR1 SGHDN, CDR2 FVKESK. The V gene lost 4 bases and the J gene lost 2 bases, with 18 bases spanning the gap. This CDR3 comprises 16 residues. DNA for the CDR3: TGTGCCAGCAGCCCCGTCCCCATCTACCCCACCTACGAGCAGTACTTC. Its protein is CASSPVPIYPTYEQYF.

The chain carries TRBV20-1 and TRBJ1-2; the D gene is possibly TRBD1 (5 bases). The CDR3 has 13 residues. V was pared by 6 bases and J by 2 bases, with 13 bases between. Germline V gives CDR1 DFQATT, CDR2 SNEGSKA (reference sequence). The CDR3 region is CSAPAGGNYGYTF. The CDR3 nucleotides are TGCAGTGCCCCAGCGGGGGGGAACTATGGCTACACCTTC.

This chain uses TRBV5-1 with TRBJ1-1; 10 bases are shared with TRBD1. The CDR3 spans 14 residues. V gave up 4 bases and J gave up 8 bases; unmatched junction bases: 8. The V gene's germline CDR1 is SGHRS and CDR2 YFSETQ. DNA of the CDR3: TGCGCCAGCAGCCCCTGGGACAGGGGTCCCGAAGCTTTCTTT. Protein sequence: CASSPWDRGPEAFF.

This sequence joins TRBV12-3 or TRBV12-4 and TRBJ2-7; possible D gene TRBD2, 7 bases. Trimming took 8 bases from V and 2 from J, leaving 19 bases between them. This CDR3 is 15 amino acids long. The CDR3 region is CASARGRGATYEQYF. The CDR3 nucleotides are TGTGCCAGCGCCCGGGGACGGGGGGCGACCTACGAGCAGTACTTC.

This sequence joins TRBV6-4 and TRBJ2-1; 9 bases match TRBD2. The CDR3 totals 14 residues. V lost 2 bases and J lost 5; bases outside the gene matches: 1. Looked up from germline, CDR1 is MRHNA and CDR2 is SNTAGT. CDR3 coding DNA: TGTGCCAGCAGTGACGGGACTAGCCACAATGAGCAGTTCTTC. Translating it yields CASSDGTSHNEQFF.

This clonotype was found a few times. The chain employs TRBV3-1 and TRBJ1-2; no reliable D call. From germline, CDR1 is LGHDT and CDR2 YNNKEL (reference sequence). This CDR3 has 13 residues. Deletions cut 1 base from V and 8 bases from J, with 11 bases between. The CDR3 DNA is TGTGCCAGCAGCCAAGGGGAAAAGGGCGGCTACACCTTC. Protein sequence: CASSQGEKGGYTF.

Only a few counts were recorded for this clonotype. V is TRBV18 and J is TRBJ2-5, with TRBD2 matching over 7 bases. The J segment lost 5 bases and the V segment lost 0 bases, leaving 3 bases of the junction unmatched. The CDR3 loop spans 14 amino acids. Germline CDR1 reads KGHSH; CDR2 reads LQKENI. The CDR3 DNA sequence: TGTGCCAGCTCACCACCTAGCGGGCTCGAGACCCAGTACTTC. It specifies CASSPPSGLETQYF. Full variable domain (outside the CDR3, taken from reference TRBV18 and TRBJ2-5): NAGVMQNPRHLVRRRGQEARLRCSPMKGHSHVYWYRQLPEEGLKFMVYLQKENIIDESGMPKERFSAEFPKEGPSILRIQQVVRGDSAAYFCASSPPSGLETQYFGPGTRLLVL.

Regarding this clonotype: A much bigger clone sits one base away, suggesting this may be a read error. V usage is TRBV7-3 and J usage is TRBJ2-1; D is possibly TRBD2 (6 bases). TRBJ2-7 explains the end of the DNA better; the J call may be wrong. This CDR3 is built from 15 residues. Germline V gene data show CDR1 as SGHTA and CDR2 as FQGTGA. The CDR3: CASSLGAGNYNEQYF. In DNA form, the CDR3 reads TGTGCCAGCAGCTTAGGGGCGGGAAACTACAATGAGCAGTACTTC.

At least ten counts were recorded for this clonotype. The chain combines TRBV20-1 with TRBJ2-1, with 12 bases identical to TRBD2. V was clipped by 5 bases and J by 4 bases; unmatched bases: 15. The CDR3 has 18 residues. The germline gives CDR1 DFQATT, CDR2 SNEGSKA (reference sequence). The CDR3 region has the DNA TGCAGTGCTGCCCGACTAGCGGGGGCAATCCGAAGGTACAATGAGCAGTTCTTC. Translation gives CSAARLAGAIRRYNEQFF.

The genes are TRBV27 and TRBJ2-4; D is tentatively TRBD1 or TRBD2 (5 bases each). Trimming stripped 8 bases from V and 13 bases from J, with 33 bases between. The CDR3 consists of 17 residues. Germline V gene data show CDR1 as MNHEY and CDR2 as SMNVEV (reference sequence). The CDR3 spells CASYRSLAGLYNEGQYF. CDR3 nucleotides: TGTGCCAGCTACCGTTCCCTAGCCGGTCTTTACAATGAGGGGCAGTACTTC.

This clonotype has ten or more counts. J is TRBJ2-3 and V is TRBV10-2; 8 bases align to TRBD2. The germline V gene encodes CDR1 WSHSY and CDR2 SAAADI. Trimming cost V 6 bases and J 6 bases; bases outside gene matches: 11. The CDR3 totals 15 residues. The CDR3 loop is CASRPIAGSSDTQYF. CDR3 coding DNA: TGCGCCAGCAGACCTATAGCGGGAAGTAGTGATACGCAGTATTTT.

This chain connects TRBV7-6 to TRBJ1-1; TRBD1 matches at 7 bases. V was pared by 2 bases and J by 6 bases, with 3 bases of the junction left unmatched. The CDR3 extends over 13 amino acids. In germline, CDR1 is SGHVS, CDR2 FNYEAQ. The CDR3 DNA follows: TGTGCCAGCAGCTTAAACAGGGGTTCTGAAGCTTTCTTT. Protein product: CASSLNRGSEAFF.

Here the CDR3 reads CAGRGGHSTEAFF. The CDR3 DNA sequence: TGTGCCGGAAGGGGGGGCCATAGCACTGAAGCTTTCTTT. The J gene is TRBJ1-1, the V gene TRBV5-8, with a tentative D call TRBD1 (6 bases). The CDR3 extends over 13 amino acids. Germline lookup yields CDR1 SGHTS and CDR2 YDEGEE. Between the trimmed V and J ends, which lost 10 bases and 4 bases, there was a span of 17 bases.

In this sample, this clonotype turned up once. Being one base from a much bigger clone, this may be a read error. The rearrangement joins TRBV11-2 to TRBJ2-1, with TRBD1 as a possible D gene (6 bases). Per germline, CDR1 SGHAT and CDR2 FQNNGV. This CDR3 is built from 14 residues. This CDR3 is CAGSLRTAYNEQFF. As DNA, the CDR3 is TGTGCCGGCAGCCTCCGGACAGCCTACAATGAGCAGTTCTTC.

This clonotype was observed many times. The chain has TRBV12-3 or TRBV12-4 and TRBJ2-1; D remains unclear. V lost 6 bases and J 5 bases, leaving 11 bases between the germline ends. The CDR3 is made up of 13 amino acids. The CDR3 protein is CASRRSRNNEQFF. CDR3 nucleotide sequence: TGTGCCAGCAGGAGGTCTAGGAACAATGAGCAGTTCTTC.

DNA of the CDR3: TGTGCCAGCAGGCAACGCGGGACAGGGGGAAACGAGCAGTACTTC. Encoded protein: CASRQRGTGGNEQYF. The chain recombines TRBV28 with TRBJ2-7, with TRBD1 matching 11 bases. This CDR3 has 15 residues. Germline lookup yields CDR1 MDHEN and CDR2 SYDVKM. V shed 6 bases and J 5 bases; nucleotides not matched to a gene: 9.

This clonotype appeared a few times. The chain joins TRBV6-6 to TRBJ1-1; 8 bases map to TRBD1. Germline CDR1 is MNHNY and CDR2 is SVGAGI (reference sequence). Trimming took 2 bases from V and 5 from J; bases not matched to a gene: 10. The CDR3 contains 16 residues. This CDR3 reads CASSYGFPGGVTEAFF. CDR3 DNA sequence: TGTGCCAGCAGTTACGGTTTCCCAGGGGGCGTTACTGAAGCTTTCTTT.

In the case of this clonotype: This may be a read error: a much more frequent sequence differs by one nucleotide. V is TRBV5-1 and J is TRBJ2-3; D gene unclear. V was clipped by 3 bases and J by 0 bases, with 11 bases between them. This CDR3 is built from 15 residues. Germline-derived CDR1 and CDR2 are SGHRS and YFSETQ. The CDR3 nucleotides are TGCGCCAGCAGCTGGGCATCCTCTAGCACAGATACGCAGTATTTT. It codes for CASSWASSSTDTQYF.